The present TCR beta chain was sequenced within a study of T cell repertoires in cytomegalovirus infection. Study background: Carrying CMV and the relevant HLA type showed in public TCR beta signatures.

The length of the CDR3 is 11 residues. Germline lookup yields CDR1 SQVTM and CDR2 ANQGSEA. TCRdb re-called the reads through MiXCR, storing one row per CDR3 protein. The table lists fewer than 700,000 distinct CDR3 sequences, 20% to 25% of them singletons. As for this clonotype: Its antigen remains unidentified.

Broader study findings: CMV carriers having the relevant HLA were flagged by cumulative public TCR beta family frequency. CMV-specific HLA-C-restricted TCR beta clonotypes dominated the ex vivo response.

The chain links TRBV29-1 to TRBJ1-1, with TRBD1 identical over 7 bases. The clonotype comes from a human donor in good health (CMV status not recorded). Some clones in this sample may be carry-over from other donors' samples. Input material: CD8+ T cells from PBMCs. The DNA of the CDR3 is TGCAGGATCGACAGGGCCGCTGAAGCTTTCTTT. Its translation is CRIDRAAEAFF.